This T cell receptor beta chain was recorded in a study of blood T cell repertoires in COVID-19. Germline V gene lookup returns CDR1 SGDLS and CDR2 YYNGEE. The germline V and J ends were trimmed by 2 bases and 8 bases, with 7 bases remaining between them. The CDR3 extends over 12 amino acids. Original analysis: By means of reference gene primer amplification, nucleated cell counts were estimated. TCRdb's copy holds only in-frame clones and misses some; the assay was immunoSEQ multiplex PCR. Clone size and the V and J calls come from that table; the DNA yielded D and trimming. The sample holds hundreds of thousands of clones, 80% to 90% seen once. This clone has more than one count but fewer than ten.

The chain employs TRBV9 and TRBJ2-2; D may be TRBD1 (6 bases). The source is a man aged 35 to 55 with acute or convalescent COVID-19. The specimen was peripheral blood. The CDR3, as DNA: TGTGCCAGCAGCGTTGACAGGGGGGAGCTGTTTTTT. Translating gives CASSVDRGELFF.